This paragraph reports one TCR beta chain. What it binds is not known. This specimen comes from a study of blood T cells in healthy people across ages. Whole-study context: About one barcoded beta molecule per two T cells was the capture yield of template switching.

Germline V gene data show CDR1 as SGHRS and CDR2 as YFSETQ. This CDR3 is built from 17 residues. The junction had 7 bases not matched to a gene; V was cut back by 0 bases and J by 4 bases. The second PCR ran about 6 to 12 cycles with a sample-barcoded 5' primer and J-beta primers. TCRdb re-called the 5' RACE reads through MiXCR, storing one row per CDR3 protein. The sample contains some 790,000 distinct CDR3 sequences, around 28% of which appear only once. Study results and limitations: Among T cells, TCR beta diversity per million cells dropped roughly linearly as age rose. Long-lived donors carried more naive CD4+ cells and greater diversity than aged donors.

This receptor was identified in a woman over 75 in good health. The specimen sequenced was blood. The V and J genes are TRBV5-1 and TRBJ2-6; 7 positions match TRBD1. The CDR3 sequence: CASSLDAQGSGANVLTF. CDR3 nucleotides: TGCGCCAGCAGCTTGGATGCACAGGGGTCAGGGGCCAACGTCCTGACTTTC.